This T cell receptor (beta chain) was retrieved from a study of T cell repertoires in cytomegalovirus infection. Looking at the study overall: Indicated by public TCR beta signatures were CMV infection and matching HLA type. Study conclusions and caveats: HLA-C-restricted CMV-specific TCR beta clonotypes prevailed in the ex vivo response.

TCRdb independently ran MiXCR on the reads; one entry per CDR3 protein. Among about 160,000 distinct CDR3 sequences listed, more than 15% were seen once. On this clonotype itself: As yet, its antigen is unknown.

CDR1 and CDR2 from the germline V gene are SGHDN and FVKESK. V gave up 0 bases and J gave up 7 bases, with 10 bases separating them. The CDR3 totals 13 residues. This chain links TRBV14 with TRBJ2-7; D unresolved. The sequencing sample was made of CD8+ T cells from PBMCs. The receptor was derived from a human donor in good health (CMV status not recorded). Some clones in this sample may be carry-over from other donors' samples. CDR3 protein: CASSQDALGEQYF. In DNA form, the CDR3 reads TGTGCCAGCAGCCAAGATGCGTTGGGGGAGCAGTACTTC.